This T cell receptor beta chain derives from a study of shared clonotypes between healthy human individuals. V lost 4 bases to trimming and J lost 0 bases, with 13 bases between them. The CDR3 is 15 residues long. CDR1 MDHEN and CDR2 SYDVKM come from the germline V gene. Both subsets, CD45RA+ naive and CD45RA-negative memory, were split from the CD4+ cells. The genomic DNA of each subset was split evenly across several immunoSEQ plates. Sequencing used immunoSEQ multiplex PCR; TCRdb keeps in-frame clones, though not all of them. Of roughly 2 million clones listed, about 94% are singletons. Sequenced input: naive CD4+ T cells sorted from blood. This sample's subset: CD45RA+ positively selected. The sequence derives from a man aged 18 to 29 in good health. J is TRBJ2-7 and V is TRBV28, with unresolved D. The CDR3 DNA reads TGTGCCAGCAGTTCCCCATCAAAGAGCTCCTACGAGCAGTACTTC. It specifies CASSSPSKSSYEQYF.